These 6 T cell receptor beta chains originate from one sample sequenced in a study of blood T cells in healthy people across ages. The use of a sample-barcoded 5' primer and a J-beta primer mix characterized a second PCR of about 7 to 12 cycles. TCRdb reprocessed the 5' RACE reads with MiXCR, giving one entry per CDR3 protein. This sample has 1.2 million to 1.5 million distinct CDR3 sequences, with 40% to 50% found just once. Material for sequencing was blood. These receptors originate from a young woman in good health.

The chain carries TRBV9 and TRBJ1-5, with a weak D call TRBD1 (5 bases). V lost 3 bases and J 5 bases, leaving 12 bases between the germline ends. The CDR3 covers 14 residues. The germline gives CDR1 SGDLS, CDR2 YYNGEE. CDR3 region: CASSAQGGDQPQHF. The DNA of the CDR3 is TGTGCCAGCAGCGCCCAGGGAGGGGATCAGCCCCAGCATTTT.

The genes are TRBV6-2 or TRBV6-3 and TRBJ2-5; a weak D match, TRBD2 (6 bases). Germline values: CDR1 MNHEY, CDR2 SVGEGT. Between the trimmed V and J ends, which lost 8 bases and 11 bases, there was a span of 27 bases. This CDR3 region has 15 residues. DNA of the CDR3: TGTGCCAGCTCTTCCGGGACTCATTCCTACAATGAGCAGTACTTC. Its protein product is CASSSGTHSYNEQYF.

The sample holds one count of this clonotype. This chain joins TRBV6-5 and TRBJ1-1; unclear D gene. This CDR3 is built from 14 residues. Germline CDR1 reads MNHEY; CDR2 reads SVGAGI. The germline V and J ends were trimmed by 2 bases and 4 bases, with 11 bases remaining between them. CDR3 nucleotide sequence: TGTGCCAGCAGTTACCGTGCACATTTCACTGAAGCTTTCTTT. This codes for CASSYRAHFTEAFF.

This clonotype was found a few times. This rearrangement joins TRBV10-2 to TRBJ2-1, with D unresolved. Trimming took 0 bases from V and 12 from J, leaving 12 bases between them. Germline CDR1 is WSHSY and CDR2 is SAAADI. The CDR3 runs to 13 residues. The CDR3 region is CASSESTQVGQFF. The CDR3 DNA sequence: TGCGCCAGCAGTGAGTCCACGCAGGTGGGGCAGTTCTTC.

There are a few counts of this clonotype. V is TRBV20-1 and J is TRBJ1-2; 7 nucleotides align to TRBD1. V was clipped by 6 bases and J by 4 bases; unmatched bases: 8. Germline V gene lookup returns CDR1 DFQATT and CDR2 SNEGSKA (reference sequence). The CDR3 has 13 residues. CDR3 nucleotides: TGCAGTGCAGAGGACAGGACCATCTATGGCTACACCTTC. It encodes CSAEDRTIYGYTF.

This chain joins TRBV3-1 and TRBJ2-3; the D gene is possibly TRBD2 (6 bases). CDR1 LGHDT and CDR2 YNNKEL come from the germline V gene (reference sequence). The CDR3 extends over 15 amino acids. The V gene lost 4 bases and the J gene lost 5 bases, with 16 bases spanning the gap. CDR3 DNA sequence: TGTGCCAGCAGCCTTAGCGGCAGCCGAGGAGATACGCAGTATTTT. Protein sequence: CASSLSGSRGDTQYF.